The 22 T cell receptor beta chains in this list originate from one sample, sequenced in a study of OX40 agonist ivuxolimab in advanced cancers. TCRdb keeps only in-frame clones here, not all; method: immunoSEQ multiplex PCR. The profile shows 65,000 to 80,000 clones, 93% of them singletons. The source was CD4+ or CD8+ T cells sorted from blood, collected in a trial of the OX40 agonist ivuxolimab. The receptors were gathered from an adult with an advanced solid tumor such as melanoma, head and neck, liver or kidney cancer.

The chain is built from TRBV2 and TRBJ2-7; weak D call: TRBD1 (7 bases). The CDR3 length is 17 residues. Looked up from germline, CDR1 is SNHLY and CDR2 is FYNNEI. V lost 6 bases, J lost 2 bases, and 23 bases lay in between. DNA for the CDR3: TGTGCCAGCAGCTTGTCCTCGTCAGGGGGACTTCCCTACGAGCAGTACTTC. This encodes CASSLSSSGGLPYEQYF.

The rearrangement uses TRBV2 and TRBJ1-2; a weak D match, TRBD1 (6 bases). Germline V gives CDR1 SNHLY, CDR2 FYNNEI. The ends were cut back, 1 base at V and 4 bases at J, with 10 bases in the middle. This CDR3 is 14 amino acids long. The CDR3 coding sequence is TGTGCCAGCAGTGAAGATGGGGGCAGCTATGGCTACACCTTC. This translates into CASSEDGGSYGYTF.

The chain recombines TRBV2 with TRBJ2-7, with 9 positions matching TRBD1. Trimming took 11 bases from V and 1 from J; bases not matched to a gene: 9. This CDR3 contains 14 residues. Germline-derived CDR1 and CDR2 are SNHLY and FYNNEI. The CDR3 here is CARSTGGHSYEQYF. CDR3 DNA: TGTGCCCGCTCGACAGGGGGTCATTCCTACGAGCAGTACTTC.

The CDR3 reads CASSLDGTSHNEQFF. The CDR3 DNA follows: TGTGCCAGCAGCTTAGATGGGACTAGCCACAATGAGCAGTTCTTC. J is TRBJ2-1 and V is TRBV11-3; 9 nucleotides match TRBD2. Trimming removed 0 bases from V and 5 bases from J; junction bases left unmatched: 2. CDR3 size: 15 residues. The V gene's germline CDR1 is SGHNT and CDR2 YENEEA.

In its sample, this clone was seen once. The DNA for the CDR3 is TGTGCCAGCAGTGACTACCCGCCGACAGGGGGTATCCAAGAGACCCAGTACTTC. Translation: CASSDYPPTGGIQETQYF. The chain has TRBV2 and TRBJ2-5; 9 bases agree with TRBD1. Germline trimming cut 3 bases from V and 1 base from J; bases unmatched to any gene: 12. Germline V CDR1 and CDR2: SNHLY, FYNNEI. The CDR3 is 18 amino acids.

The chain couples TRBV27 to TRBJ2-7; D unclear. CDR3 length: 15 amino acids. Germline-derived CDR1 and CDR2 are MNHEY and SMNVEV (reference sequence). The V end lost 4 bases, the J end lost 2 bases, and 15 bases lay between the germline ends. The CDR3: CASSSTPGSAYEQYF. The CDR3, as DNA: TGTGCCAGCAGTTCAACCCCCGGGTCGGCCTACGAGCAGTACTTC.

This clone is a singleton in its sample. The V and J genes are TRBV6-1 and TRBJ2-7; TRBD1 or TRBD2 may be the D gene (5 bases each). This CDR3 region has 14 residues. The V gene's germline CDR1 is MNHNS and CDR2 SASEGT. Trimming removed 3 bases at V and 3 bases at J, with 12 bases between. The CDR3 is CASSDPGALYEQYF. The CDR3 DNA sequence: TGTGCCAGCAGTGATCCCGGGGCACTCTACGAGCAGTACTTC.

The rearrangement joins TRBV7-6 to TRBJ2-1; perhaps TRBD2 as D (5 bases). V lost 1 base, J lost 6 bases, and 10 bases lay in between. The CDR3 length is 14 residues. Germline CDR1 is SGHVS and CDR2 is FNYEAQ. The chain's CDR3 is CASSLVSSSNEQFF. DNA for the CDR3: TGTGCCAGCAGCTTAGTCTCTAGCTCCAATGAGCAGTTCTTC.

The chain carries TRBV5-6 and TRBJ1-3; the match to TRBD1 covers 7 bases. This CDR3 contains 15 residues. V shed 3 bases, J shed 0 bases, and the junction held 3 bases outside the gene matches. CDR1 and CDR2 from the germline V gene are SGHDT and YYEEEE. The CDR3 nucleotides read TGTGCCAGCAGCTCCGGGACAGCCTCTGGAAACACCATATATTTT. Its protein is CASSSGTASGNTIYF.

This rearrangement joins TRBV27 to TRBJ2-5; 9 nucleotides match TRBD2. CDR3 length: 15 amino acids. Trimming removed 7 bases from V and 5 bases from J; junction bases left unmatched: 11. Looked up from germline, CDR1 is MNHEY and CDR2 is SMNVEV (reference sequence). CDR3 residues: CASTLGLASLETQYF. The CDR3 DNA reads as TGTGCCAGCACCCTCGGACTAGCGAGCTTGGAGACCCAGTACTTC.

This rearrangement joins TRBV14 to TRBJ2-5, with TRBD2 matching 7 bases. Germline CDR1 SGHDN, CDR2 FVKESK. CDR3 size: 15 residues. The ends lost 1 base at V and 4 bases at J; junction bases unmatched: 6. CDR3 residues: CASSQVVGRGETQYF. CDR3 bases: TGTGCCAGCAGCCAAGTGGTAGGGAGGGGAGAGACCCAGTACTTC. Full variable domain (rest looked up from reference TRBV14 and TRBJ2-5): EAGVTQFPSHSVIEKGQTVTLRCDPISGHDNLYWYRRVMGKEIKFLLHFVKESKQDESGMPNNRFLAERTGGTYSTLKVQPAELEDSGVYFCASSQVVGRGETQYFGPGTRLLVL.

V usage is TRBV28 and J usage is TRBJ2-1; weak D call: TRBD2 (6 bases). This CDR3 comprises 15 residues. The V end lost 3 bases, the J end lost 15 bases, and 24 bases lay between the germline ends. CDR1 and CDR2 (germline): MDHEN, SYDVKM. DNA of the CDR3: TGTGCCAGCAGTTTGAGACCGACCGCGGGACTGGGGGGGTTCTTC. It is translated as CASSLRPTAGLGGFF.

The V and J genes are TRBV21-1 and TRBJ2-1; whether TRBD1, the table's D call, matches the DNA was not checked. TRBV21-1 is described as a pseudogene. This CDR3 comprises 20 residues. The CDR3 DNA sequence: TGTGCCAGCAGCAAATGGGGACAGGGGGTGATGCCCAGCTCCTACAATGAGCAGTTCTTC. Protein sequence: CASSKWGQGVMPSSYNEQFF.

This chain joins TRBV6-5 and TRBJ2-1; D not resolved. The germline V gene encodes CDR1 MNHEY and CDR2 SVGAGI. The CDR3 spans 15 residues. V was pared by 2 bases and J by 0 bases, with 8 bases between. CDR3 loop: CASSYGQVSYNEQFF. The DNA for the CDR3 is TGTGCCAGCAGTTACGGGCAGGTCTCCTACAATGAGCAGTTCTTC.

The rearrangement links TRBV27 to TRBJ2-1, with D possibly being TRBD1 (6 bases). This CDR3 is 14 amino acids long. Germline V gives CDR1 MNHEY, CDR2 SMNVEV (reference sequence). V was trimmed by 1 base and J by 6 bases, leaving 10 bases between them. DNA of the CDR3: TGTGCCAGCAGTTTATGGGGGCAGCTCAATGAGCAGTTCTTC. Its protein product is CASSLWGQLNEQFF.

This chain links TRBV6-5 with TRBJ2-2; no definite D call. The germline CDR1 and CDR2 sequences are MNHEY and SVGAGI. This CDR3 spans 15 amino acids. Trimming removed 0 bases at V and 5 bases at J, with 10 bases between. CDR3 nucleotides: TGTGCCAGCAGTTACTCGGGGTCTGGTACCGGGGAGCTGTTTTTT. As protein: CASSYSGSGTGELFF.

The CDR3 DNA is TGTGCCAGCTCACCGTCAGGGGGTCCAATCAACGAGCAGTACTTC. It specifies CASSPSGGPINEQYF. V gene TRBV18 combines with J gene TRBJ2-7, with 7 bases aligning to TRBD1. V lost 3 bases and J lost 5; bases outside the gene matches: 10. CDR1 and CDR2 from the germline V gene are KGHSH and LQKENI. The CDR3 runs to 15 residues.

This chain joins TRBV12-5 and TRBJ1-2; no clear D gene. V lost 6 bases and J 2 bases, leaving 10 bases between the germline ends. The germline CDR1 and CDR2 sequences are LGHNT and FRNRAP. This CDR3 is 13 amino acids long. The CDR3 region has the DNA TGTGCTAGTGGACGGGAGACCAACTATGGCTACACCTTC. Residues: CASGRETNYGYTF.

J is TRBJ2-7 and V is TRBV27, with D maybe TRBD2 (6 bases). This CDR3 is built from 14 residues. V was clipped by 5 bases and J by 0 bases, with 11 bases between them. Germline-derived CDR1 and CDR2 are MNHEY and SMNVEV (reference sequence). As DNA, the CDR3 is TGTGCCAGCAGTCCTTTCGGGGGCTCCTACGAGCAGTACTTC. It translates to CASSPFGGSYEQYF.

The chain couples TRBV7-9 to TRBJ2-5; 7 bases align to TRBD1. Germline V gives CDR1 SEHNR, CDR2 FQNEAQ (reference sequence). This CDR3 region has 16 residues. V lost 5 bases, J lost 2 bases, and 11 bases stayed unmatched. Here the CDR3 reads CASSQTHHRGQETQYF. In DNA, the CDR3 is TGTGCCAGCAGCCAAACCCATCACAGGGGTCAAGAGACCCAGTACTTC.

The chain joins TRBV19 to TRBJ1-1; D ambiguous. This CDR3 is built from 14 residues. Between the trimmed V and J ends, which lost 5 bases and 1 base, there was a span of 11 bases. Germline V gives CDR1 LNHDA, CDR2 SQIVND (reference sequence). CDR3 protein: CASSSEAGNTEAFF. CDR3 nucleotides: TGTGCCAGTAGTTCGGAAGCGGGGAACACTGAAGCTTTCTTT. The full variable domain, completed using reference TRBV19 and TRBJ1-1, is DGGITQSPKYLFRKEGQNVTLSCEQNLNHDAMYWYRQDPGQGLRLIYYSQIVNDFQKGDIAEGYSVSREKKESFPLTVTSAQKNPTAFYLCASSSEAGNTEAFFGQGTRLTVV.

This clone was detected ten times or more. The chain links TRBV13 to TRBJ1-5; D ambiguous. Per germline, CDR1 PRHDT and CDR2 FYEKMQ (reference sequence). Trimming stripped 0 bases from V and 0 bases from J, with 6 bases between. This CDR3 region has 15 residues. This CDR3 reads CASSLGLNSNQPQHF. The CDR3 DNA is TGTGCCAGCAGCTTAGGGCTAAATAGCAATCAGCCCCAGCATTTT.